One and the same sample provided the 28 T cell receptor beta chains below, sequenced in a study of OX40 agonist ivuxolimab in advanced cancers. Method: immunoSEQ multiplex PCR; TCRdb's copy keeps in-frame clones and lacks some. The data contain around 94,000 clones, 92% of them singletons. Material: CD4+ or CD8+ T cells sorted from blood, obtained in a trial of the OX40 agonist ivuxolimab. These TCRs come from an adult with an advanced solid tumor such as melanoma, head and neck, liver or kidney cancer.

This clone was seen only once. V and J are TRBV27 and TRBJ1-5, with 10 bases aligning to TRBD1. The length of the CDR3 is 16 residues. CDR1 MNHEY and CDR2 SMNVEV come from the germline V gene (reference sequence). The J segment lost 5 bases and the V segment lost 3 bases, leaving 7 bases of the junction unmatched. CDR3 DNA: TGTGCCAGCAGTTTGTCCGGGACAGGGGCATATCAGCCCCAGCATTTT. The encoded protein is CASSLSGTGAYQPQHF.

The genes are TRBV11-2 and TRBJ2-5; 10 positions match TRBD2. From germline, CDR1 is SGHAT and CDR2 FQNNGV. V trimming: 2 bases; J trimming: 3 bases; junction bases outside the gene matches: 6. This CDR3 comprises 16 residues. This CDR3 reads CASSLWAAGGEETQYF. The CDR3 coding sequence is TGTGCCAGCAGCTTATGGGCAGCGGGGGGGGAAGAGACCCAGTACTTC.

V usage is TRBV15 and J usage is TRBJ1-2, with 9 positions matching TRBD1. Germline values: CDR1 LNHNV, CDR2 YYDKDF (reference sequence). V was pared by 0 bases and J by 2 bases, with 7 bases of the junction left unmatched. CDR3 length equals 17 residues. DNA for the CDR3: TGTGCCACCAGCAGAGATCCCGGGACAGGGTGGAACTATGGCTACACCTTC. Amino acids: CATSRDPGTGWNYGYTF. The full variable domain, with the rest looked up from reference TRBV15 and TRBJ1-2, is DAMVIQNPRYQVTQFGKPVTLSCSQTLNHNVMYWYQQKSSQAPKLLFHYYDKDFNNEADTPDNFQSRRPNTSFCFLDIRSPGLGDTAMYLCATSRDPGTGWNYGYTFGSGTRLTVV.

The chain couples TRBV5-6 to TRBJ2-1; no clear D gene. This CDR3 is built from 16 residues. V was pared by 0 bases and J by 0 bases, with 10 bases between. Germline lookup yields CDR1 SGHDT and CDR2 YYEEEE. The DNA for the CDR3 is TGTGCCAGCAGCTTGGATGGGCCCGTCTCCTACAATGAGCAGTTCTTC. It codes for CASSLDGPVSYNEQFF.

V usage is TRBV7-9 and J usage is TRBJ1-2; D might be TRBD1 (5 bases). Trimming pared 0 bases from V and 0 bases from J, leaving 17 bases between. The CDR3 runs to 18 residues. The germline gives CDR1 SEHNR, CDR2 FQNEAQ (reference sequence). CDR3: CASSLAPGLGTANYGYTF. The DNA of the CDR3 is TGTGCCAGCAGCTTAGCCCCAGGCTTAGGGACGGCTAACTATGGCTACACCTTC.

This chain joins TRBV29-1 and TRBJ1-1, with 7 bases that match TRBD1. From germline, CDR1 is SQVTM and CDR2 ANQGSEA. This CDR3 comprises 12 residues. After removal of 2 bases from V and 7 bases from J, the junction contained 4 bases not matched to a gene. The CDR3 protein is CSVELGTVEAFF. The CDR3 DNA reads TGCAGCGTTGAACTCGGGACAGTTGAAGCTTTCTTT.

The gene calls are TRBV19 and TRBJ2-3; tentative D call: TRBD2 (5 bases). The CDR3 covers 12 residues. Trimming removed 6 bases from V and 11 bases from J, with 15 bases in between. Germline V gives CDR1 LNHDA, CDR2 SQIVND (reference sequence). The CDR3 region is CASSSGFARQYF. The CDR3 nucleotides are TGTGCCAGTAGCTCGGGGTTTGCGCGGCAGTATTTT.

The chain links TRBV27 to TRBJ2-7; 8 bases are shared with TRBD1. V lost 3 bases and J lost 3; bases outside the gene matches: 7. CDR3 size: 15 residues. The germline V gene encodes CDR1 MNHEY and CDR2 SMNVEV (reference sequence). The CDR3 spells CASSFLDRVDYEQYF. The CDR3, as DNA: TGTGCCAGCAGTTTTTTGGACAGGGTCGACTACGAGCAGTACTTC.

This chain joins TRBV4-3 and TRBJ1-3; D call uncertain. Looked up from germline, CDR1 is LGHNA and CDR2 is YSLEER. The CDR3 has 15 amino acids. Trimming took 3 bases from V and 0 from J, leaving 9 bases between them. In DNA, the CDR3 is TGCGCCAGCAGCCAGGGATTCTCCTCTGGAAACACCATATATTTT. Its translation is CASSQGFSSGNTIYF.

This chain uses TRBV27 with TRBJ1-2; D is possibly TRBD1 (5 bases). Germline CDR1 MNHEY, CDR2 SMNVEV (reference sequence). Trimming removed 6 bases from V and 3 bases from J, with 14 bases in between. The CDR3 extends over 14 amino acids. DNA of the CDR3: TGTGCCAGCAGGCTCAGGGAAATCGACTATGGCTACACCTTC. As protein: CASRLREIDYGYTF.

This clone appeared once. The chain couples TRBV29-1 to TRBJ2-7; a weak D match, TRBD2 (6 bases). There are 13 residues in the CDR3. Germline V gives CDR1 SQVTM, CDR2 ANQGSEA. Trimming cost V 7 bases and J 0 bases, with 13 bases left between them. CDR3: CSARGTASYEQYF. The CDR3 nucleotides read TGCAGCGCGCGCGGGACTGCCTCCTACGAGCAGTACTTC.

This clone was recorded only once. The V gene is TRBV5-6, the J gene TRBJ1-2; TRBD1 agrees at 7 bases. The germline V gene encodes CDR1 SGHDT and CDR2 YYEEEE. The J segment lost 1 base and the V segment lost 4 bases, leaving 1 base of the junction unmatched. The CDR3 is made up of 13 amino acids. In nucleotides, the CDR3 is TGTGCCAGCAGCCACAGGGGTAACTATGGCTACACCTTC. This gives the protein CASSHRGNYGYTF.

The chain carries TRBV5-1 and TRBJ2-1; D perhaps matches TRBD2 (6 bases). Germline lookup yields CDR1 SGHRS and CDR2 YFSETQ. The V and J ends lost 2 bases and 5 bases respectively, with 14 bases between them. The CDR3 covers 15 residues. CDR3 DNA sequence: TGCGCCAGCAGCTTAGGCGGGGAGCTGGACAATGAGCAGTTCTTC. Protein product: CASSLGGELDNEQFF.

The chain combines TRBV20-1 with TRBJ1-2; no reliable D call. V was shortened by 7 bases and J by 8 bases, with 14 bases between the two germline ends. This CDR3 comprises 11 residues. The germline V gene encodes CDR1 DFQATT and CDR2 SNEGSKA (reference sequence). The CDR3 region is CSVLIQYGYTF. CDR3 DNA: TGCAGTGTTCTTATTCAGTACGGCTACACCTTC.

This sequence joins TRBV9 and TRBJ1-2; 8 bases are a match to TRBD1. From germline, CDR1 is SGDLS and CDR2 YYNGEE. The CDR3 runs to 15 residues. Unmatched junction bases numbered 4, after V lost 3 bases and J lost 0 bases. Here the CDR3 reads CASSAADRANYGYTF. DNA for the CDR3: TGTGCCAGCAGCGCCGCGGACAGGGCTAACTATGGCTACACCTTC.

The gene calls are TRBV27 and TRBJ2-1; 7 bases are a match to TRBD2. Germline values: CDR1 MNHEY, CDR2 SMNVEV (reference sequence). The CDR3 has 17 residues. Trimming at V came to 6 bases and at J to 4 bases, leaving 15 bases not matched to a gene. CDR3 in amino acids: CASSPSPPSGEYNEQFF. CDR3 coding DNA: TGTGCCAGCAGCCCCAGTCCCCCCAGCGGGGAGTACAATGAGCAGTTCTTC.

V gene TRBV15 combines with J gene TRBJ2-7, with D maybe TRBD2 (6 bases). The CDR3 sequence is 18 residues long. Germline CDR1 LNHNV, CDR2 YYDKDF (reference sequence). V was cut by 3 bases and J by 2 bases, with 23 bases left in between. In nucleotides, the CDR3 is TGTGCCACCAGCAGGGGGGTAAACTCAGCGGGCCCCACCTACGAGCAGTACTTC. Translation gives CATSRGVNSAGPTYEQYF.

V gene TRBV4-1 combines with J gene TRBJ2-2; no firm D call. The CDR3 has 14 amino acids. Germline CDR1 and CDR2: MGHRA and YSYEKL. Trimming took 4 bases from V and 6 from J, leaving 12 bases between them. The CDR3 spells CASSPQGAPGELFF. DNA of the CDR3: TGCGCCAGCAGCCCACAAGGCGCGCCCGGGGAGCTGTTTTTT.

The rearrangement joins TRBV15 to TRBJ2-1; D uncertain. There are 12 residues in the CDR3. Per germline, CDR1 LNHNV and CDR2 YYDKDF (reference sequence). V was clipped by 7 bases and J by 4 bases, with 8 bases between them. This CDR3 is CATNNDYNEQFF. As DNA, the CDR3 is TGTGCCACCAATAACGATTACAATGAGCAGTTCTTC.

The CDR3 protein is CASSVQGNYEQYF. In DNA form, the CDR3 reads TGTGCCAGTAGTGTGCAGGGTAACTACGAGCAGTACTTC. This sequence joins TRBV19 and TRBJ2-7; D perhaps matches TRBD1 (5 bases). Deletions cut 5 bases from V and 3 bases from J, with 11 bases between. Germline V gives CDR1 LNHDA, CDR2 SQIVND (reference sequence). This CDR3 contains 13 residues.

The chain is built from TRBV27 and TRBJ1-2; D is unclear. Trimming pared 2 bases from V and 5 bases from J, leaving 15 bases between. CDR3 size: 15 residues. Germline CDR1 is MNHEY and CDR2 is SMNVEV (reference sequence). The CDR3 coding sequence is TGTGCCAGCAGTTTACGGGGTGGCATTCGGTATGGCTACACCTTC. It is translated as CASSLRGGIRYGYTF.

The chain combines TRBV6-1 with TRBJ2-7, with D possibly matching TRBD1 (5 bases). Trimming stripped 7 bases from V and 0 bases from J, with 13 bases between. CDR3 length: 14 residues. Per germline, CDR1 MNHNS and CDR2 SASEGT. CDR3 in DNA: TGTGCCAGCACCGACAACAGGAACTCCTACGAGCAGTACTTC. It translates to CASTDNRNSYEQYF.

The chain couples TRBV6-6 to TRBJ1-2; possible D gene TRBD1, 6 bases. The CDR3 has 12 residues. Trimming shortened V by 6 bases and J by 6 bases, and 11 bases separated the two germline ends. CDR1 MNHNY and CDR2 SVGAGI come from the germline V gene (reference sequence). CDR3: CASSQGRDGYTF. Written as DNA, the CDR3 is TGTGCCAGCAGCCAGGGGAGGGATGGCTACACCTTC.

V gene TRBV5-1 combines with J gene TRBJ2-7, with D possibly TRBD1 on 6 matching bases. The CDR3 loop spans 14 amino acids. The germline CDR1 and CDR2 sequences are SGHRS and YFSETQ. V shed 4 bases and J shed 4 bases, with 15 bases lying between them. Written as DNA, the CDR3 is TGCGCCAGCAGCCAGACCGGGACAATTTACGAGCAGTACTTC. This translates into CASSQTGTIYEQYF.

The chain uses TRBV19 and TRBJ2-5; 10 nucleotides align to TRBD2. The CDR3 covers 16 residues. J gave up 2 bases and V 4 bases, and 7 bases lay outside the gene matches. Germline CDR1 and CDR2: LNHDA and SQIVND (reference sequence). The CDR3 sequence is CASSTRLAGSQETQYF. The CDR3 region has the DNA TGTGCCAGTAGTACTAGACTAGCGGGTTCTCAAGAGACCCAGTACTTC.

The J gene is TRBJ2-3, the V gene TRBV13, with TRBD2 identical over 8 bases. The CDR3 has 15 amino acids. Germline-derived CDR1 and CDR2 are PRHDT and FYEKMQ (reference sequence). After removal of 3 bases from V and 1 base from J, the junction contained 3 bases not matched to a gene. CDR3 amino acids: CASSLGLVRTDTQYF. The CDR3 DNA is TGTGCCAGCAGCTTGGGACTAGTTCGCACAGATACGCAGTATTTT.

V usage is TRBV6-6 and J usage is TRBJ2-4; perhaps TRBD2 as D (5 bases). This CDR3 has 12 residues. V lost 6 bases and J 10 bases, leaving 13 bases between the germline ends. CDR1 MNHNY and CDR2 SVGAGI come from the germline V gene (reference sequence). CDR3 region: CASSPGPGIQYF. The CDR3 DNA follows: TGTGCCAGCAGCCCAGGACCGGGAATTCAGTACTTC.

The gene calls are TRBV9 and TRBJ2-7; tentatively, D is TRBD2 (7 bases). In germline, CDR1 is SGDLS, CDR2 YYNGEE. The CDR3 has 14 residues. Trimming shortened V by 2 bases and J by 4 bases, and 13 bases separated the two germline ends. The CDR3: CASSVGGAGYEQYF. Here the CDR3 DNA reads TGTGCCAGCAGCGTTGGGGGGGCCGGTTACGAGCAGTACTTC.